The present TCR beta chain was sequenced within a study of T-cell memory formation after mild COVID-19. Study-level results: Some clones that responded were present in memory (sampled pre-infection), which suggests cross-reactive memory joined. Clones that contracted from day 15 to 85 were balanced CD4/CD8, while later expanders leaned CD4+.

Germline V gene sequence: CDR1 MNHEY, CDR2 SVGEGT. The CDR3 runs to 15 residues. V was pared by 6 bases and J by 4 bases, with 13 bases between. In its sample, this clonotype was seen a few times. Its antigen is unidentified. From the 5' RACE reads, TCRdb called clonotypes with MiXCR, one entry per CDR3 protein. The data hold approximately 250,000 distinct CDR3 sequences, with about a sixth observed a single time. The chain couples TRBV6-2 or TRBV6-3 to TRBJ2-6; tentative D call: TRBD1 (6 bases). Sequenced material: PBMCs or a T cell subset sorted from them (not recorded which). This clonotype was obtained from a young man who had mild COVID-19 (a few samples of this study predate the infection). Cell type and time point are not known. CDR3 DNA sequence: TGTGCCAGCAGACGGGGACAACCCGGGGCCAACGTCCTGACTTTC. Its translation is CASRRGQPGANVLTF.